These T cell receptor beta chains were read from a single sample in a study of identical twins. TCRdb reprocessed the 5' RACE reads via MiXCR and lists one record per CDR3 protein. The sample gives fewer than 550,000 distinct CDR3 sequences, around 15% of which show up once; roughly 0.42% is in the top ten. The same data also contributed to another study, on yellow fever vaccine responses in identical twins.

Sequences were obtained from CD4+ T cells sorted from blood. The receptors shown here come from a woman under 30 in good health. Each CDR3 is given with its conserved first and last residue. D genes are given only for firm matches. The size field is filled for only some rows; it gives once, few, many or a size class.

d_call j_call clone_size v_call cdr3_aa cdr3_nt
- TRBJ2-1 few TRBV24-1 CATSKPSSYNEQFF TGTGCCACCTCGAAGCCAAGCTCCTACAATGAGCAGTTCTTC
- TRBJ2-7 - TRBV10-3 CAIGNRPYEQYF TGTGCCATCGGTAACAGACCCTACGAGCAGTACTTC
TRBD2 TRBJ2-5 once TRBV2 CASSEGTSPKTQYF TGTGCCAGCAGTGAAGGGACTAGCCCCAAGACCCAGTACTTC
- TRBJ1-1 few TRBV20-1 CSAGGHPNTEAFF TGCAGTGCTGGGGGACACCCAAACACTGAAGCTTTCTTT
- TRBJ1-1 many TRBV12-3/TRBV12-4 CASSQGGQSLLAFF TGTGCCAGCAGCCAAGGGGGGCAGAGTTTGCTCGCTTTCTTT
- TRBJ2-2 few TRBV7-9 CAPGGNTGELFF TGTGCCCCTGGGGGGAACACCGGGGAGCTGTTTTTT
- TRBJ1-1 - TRBV18 CASSPVGVAVNTEAFF TGTGCCAGCTCACCAGTCGGGGTAGCCGTGAACACTGAAGCTTTCTTT
- TRBJ1-5 few TRBV12-3/TRBV12-4 CASRWGNQPQHF TGTGCCAGCAGGTGGGGCAATCAGCCCCAGCATTTT
- TRBJ1-4 many TRBV29-1 CSVVVKGGLNEKLFF TGCAGCGTTGTAGTAAAGGGGGGACTTAATGAAAAACTGTTTTTT
- TRBJ2-2 - TRBV19 CASSITVTGELFF TGTGCCAGTAGTATAACAGTTACCGGGGAGCTGTTTTTT
- TRBJ2-1 - TRBV5-1 CASQNEGRVYNEQFF TGCGCCAGCCAGAACGAGGGGAGAGTCTACAATGAGCAGTTCTTC
TRBD1 TRBJ2-2 - TRBV7-9 CASRAGQGAVGELFF TGTGCCAGCAGAGCGGGACAGGGGGCTGTCGGGGAGCTGTTTTTT
- TRBJ1-6 many TRBV12-3/TRBV12-4 CASSQRSNSPLHF TGTGCCAGCAGCCAAAGGTCCAATTCACCCCTCCACTTT
- TRBJ2-5 - TRBV15 CATSRDLQGIRETQYF TGTGCCACCAGCAGAGATCTACAGGGTATTCGAGAGACCCAGTACTTC
TRBD1 TRBJ2-1 - TRBV12-3/TRBV12-4 CASNSVTGGLLSSYNEQFF TGTGCCAGCAATTCGGTGACAGGGGGTTTACTTAGCTCCTACAATGAGCAGTTCTTC
TRBD2 TRBJ2-1 few TRBV20-1 CSARLAGGRDEQFF TGCAGTGCGAGACTAGCGGGGGGGCGGGATGAGCAGTTCTTC
TRBD1 TRBJ2-2 once TRBV7-7 CASGESTGGNRANTGELFF TGTGCCAGCGGCGAATCGACAGGGGGAAATCGCGCGAACACCGGGGAGCTGTTTTTT
TRBD1 TRBJ1-4 many TRBV12-3/TRBV12-4 CASSLRDRGEKLFF TGTGCCAGCAGTCTGAGGGACAGGGGGGAAAAACTGTTTTTT
- TRBJ2-3 - TRBV2 CASSDGPYTDTQYF TGTGCCAGCAGTGATGGGCCTTACACAGATACGCAGTATTTT
TRBD2 TRBJ2-7 - TRBV2 CASSYMAAGGPYEQYF TGTGCCAGCTCGTACATGGCGGCGGGAGGGCCCTACGAGCAGTACTTC
- TRBJ2-1 - TRBV12-5 CASGLGNEQFF TGTGCTAGTGGTTTGGGAAATGAGCAGTTCTTC
- TRBJ2-1 few TRBV7-9 CASSSRLSSYNEQFF TGTGCCAGCAGCTCGAGGCTAAGCTCCTACAATGAGCAGTTCTTC
- TRBJ1-2 - TRBV14 CASSQDPPEGYGYTF TGTGCCAGCAGCCAAGATCCCCCAGAGGGCTATGGCTACACCTTC
- TRBJ2-7 - TRBV10-3 CAISRMRSYEQYF TGTGCCATCAGTCGGATGAGATCCTACGAGCAGTACTTC
- TRBJ1-1 few TRBV15 CATSSSGGKAFF TGTGCCACCAGCAGCTCTGGGGGCAAAGCTTTCTTT
- TRBJ2-4 - TRBV5-5 CASSSTEGAKNIQYF TGTGCCAGCAGCTCCACGGAGGGGGCCAAAAACATTCAGTACTTC
- TRBJ1-5 - TRBV12-3/TRBV12-4 CASTQVVGQPQHF TGTGCCAGCACCCAGGTGGTGGGTCAGCCCCAGCATTTT
TRBD2 TRBJ2-3 few TRBV12-3/TRBV12-4 CASSHPSGLAGLRSTDTQYF TGTGCCAGCAGCCATCCTTCTGGACTAGCGGGACTCCGAAGCACAGATACGCAGTATTTT
- TRBJ1-5 - TRBV15 CATSSGGGNQPQHF TGTGCCACCAGCAGCGGGGGAGGCAATCAGCCCCAGCATTTT
TRBD2 TRBJ2-7 - TRBV14 CASSQVAGGPGEQYF TGTGCCAGCAGCCAAGTCGCGGGAGGGCCTGGCGAGCAGTACTTC
- TRBJ1-4 many TRBV29-1 CSVVTAFNEKLFF TGCAGCGTTGTTACAGCCTTTAATGAAAAACTGTTTTTT
- TRBJ2-3 - TRBV4-1 CASSPRTATGTDTQYF TGCGCCAGCAGCCCAAGGACTGCCACGGGCACAGATACGCAGTATTTT